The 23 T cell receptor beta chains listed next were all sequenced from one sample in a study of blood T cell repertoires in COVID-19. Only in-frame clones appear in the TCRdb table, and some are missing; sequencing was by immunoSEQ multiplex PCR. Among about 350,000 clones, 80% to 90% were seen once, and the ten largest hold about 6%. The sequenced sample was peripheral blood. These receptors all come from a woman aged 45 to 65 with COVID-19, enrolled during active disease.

CDR3 sequence (DNA): TGTGCCAGCAGCTCCAGAGGCCCGGGACAGGGAAGTTATCAGCCCCAGCATTTT. Encoded protein: CASSSRGPGQGSYQPQHF. The rearrangement uses TRBV7-2 and TRBJ1-5; TRBD1 matches 9 bases. Germline loops: CDR1 SGHTA, CDR2 FQGNSA. Losses at the gene ends were 4 bases for V and 5 bases for J; bases not matched to a gene: 15. The CDR3 consists of 18 residues.

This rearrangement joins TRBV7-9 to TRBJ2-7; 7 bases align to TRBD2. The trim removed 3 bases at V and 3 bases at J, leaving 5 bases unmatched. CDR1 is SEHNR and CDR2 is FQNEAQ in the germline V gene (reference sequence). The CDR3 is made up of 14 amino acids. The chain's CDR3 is CASSFGTTGYEQYF. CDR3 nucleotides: TGTGCCAGCAGCTTTGGGACTACGGGCTACGAGCAGTACTTC. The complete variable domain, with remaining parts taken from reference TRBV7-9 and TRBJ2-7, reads DTGVSQNPRHKITKRGQNVTFRCDPISEHNRLYWYRQTLGQGPEFLTYFQNEAQLEKSRLLSDRFSAERPKGSFSTLEIQRTEQGDSAMYLCASSFGTTGYEQYFGPGTRLTVT.

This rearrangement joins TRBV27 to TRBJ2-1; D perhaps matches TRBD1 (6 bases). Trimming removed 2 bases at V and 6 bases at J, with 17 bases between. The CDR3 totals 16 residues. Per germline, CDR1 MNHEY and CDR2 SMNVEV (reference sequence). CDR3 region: CASSLGDRWLSNEQFF. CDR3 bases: TGTGCCAGCAGTTTAGGTGACAGGTGGCTTAGCAATGAGCAGTTCTTC.

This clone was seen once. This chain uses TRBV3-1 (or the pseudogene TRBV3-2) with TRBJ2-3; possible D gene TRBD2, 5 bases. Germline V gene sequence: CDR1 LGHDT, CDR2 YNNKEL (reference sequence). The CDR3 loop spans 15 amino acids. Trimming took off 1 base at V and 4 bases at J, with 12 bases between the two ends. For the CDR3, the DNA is TGTGCCAGCAGCCAAGGGCTAGCTATATCAGATACGCAGTATTTT. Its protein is CASSQGLAISDTQYF.

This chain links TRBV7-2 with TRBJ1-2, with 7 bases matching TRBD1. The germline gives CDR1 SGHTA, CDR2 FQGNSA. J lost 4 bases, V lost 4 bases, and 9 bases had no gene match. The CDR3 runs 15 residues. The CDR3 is CASSYDRALTYGYTF. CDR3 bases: TGTGCCAGCAGCTACGACAGGGCCCTGACCTATGGCTACACCTTC.

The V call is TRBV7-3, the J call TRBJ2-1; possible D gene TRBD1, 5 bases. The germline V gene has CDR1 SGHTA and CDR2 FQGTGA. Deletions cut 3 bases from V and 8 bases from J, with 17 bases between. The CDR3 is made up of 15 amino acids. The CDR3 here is CASSFEGVIGYEQFF. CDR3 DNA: TGTGCCAGCAGCTTTGAAGGGGTGATAGGTTATGAGCAGTTCTTC.

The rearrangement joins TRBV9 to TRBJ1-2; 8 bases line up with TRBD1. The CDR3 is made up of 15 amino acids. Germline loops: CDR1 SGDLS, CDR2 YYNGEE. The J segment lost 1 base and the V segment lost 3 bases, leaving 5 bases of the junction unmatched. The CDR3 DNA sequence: TGTGCCAGCAGCGCCCGACAGGGGATTAACTATGGCTACACCTTC. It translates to CASSARQGINYGYTF.

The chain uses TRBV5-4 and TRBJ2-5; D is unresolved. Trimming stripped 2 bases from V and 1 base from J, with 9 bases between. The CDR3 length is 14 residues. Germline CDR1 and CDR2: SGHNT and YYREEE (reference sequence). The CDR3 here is CASSLRTGQETQYF. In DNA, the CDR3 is TGTGCCAGCAGCTTACGAACGGGCCAAGAGACCCAGTACTTC.

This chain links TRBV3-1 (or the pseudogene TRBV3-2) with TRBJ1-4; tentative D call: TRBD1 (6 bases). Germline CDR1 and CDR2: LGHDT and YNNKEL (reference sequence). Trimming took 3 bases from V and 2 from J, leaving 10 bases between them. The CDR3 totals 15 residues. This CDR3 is CASSHWTATNEKLFF. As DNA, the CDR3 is TGTGCCAGCAGCCATTGGACAGCCACTAATGAAAAACTGTTTTTT.

The CDR3 coding sequence is TGCGCCAGCAGCCATCAGACAGGGGGCTACGAGCAGTACTTC. Protein: CASSHQTGGYEQYF. The genes are TRBV4-3 and TRBJ2-7; 9 bases match TRBD1. The CDR3 runs to 14 residues. Germline CDR1 reads LGHNA; CDR2 reads YSLEER. J lost 3 bases, V lost 3 bases, and 3 bases had no gene match.

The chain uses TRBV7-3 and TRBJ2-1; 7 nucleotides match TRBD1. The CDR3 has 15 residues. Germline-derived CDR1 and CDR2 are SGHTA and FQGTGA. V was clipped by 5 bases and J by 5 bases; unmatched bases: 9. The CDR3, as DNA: TGTGCCAGCAGCCGACAGGGCAGGGTCGACAATGAGCAGTTCTTC. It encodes CASSRQGRVDNEQFF.

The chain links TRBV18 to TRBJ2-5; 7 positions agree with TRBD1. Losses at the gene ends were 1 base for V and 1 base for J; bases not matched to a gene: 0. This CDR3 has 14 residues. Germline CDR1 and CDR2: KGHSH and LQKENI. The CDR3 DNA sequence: TGTGCCAGCTCACCACGGGACAGCCAAGAGACCCAGTACTTC. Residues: CASSPRDSQETQYF.

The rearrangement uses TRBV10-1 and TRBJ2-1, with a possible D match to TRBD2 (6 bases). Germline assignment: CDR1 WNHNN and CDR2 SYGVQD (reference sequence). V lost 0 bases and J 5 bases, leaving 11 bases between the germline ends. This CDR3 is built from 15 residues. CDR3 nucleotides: TGCGCCAGCAGTGAGTCGGCGGGAACAGACAATGAGCAGTTCTTC. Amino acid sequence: CASSESAGTDNEQFF.

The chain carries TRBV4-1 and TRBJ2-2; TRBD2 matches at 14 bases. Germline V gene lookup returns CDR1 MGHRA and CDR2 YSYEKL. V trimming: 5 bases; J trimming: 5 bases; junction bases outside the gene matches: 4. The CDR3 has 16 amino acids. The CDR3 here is CASSGRLAGGTGELFF. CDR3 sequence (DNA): TGCGCCAGCAGCGGACGACTAGCGGGAGGGACCGGGGAGCTGTTTTTT.

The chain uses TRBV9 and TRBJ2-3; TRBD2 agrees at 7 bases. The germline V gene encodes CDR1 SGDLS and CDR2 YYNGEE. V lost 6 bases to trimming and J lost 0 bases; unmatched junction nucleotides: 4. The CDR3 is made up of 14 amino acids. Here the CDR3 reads CASTFSGSTDTQYF. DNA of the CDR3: TGTGCCAGCACCTTTAGCGGGAGCACAGATACGCAGTATTTT.

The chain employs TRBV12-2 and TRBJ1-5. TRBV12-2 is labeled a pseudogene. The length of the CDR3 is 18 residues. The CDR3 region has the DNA TGTGCAAGTCGATTGTCCGTTGCGGTCAGCCATAGCAATCAGCCCCAGCATTTT. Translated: CASRLSVAVSHSNQPQHF.

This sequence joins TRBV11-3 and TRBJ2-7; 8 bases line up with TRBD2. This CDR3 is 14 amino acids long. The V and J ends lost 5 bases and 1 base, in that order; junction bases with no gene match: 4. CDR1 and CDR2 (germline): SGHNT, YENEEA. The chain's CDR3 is CASSPGGGSYEQYF. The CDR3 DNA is TGTGCCAGCAGCCCCGGGGGGGGTTCCTACGAGCAGTACTTC.

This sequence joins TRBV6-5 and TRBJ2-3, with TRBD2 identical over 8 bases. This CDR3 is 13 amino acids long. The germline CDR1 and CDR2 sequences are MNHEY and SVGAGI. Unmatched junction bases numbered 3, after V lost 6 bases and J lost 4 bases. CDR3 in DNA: TGTGCCAGCAGGCCAGCGGGAGCAGATACGCAGTATTTT. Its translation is CASRPAGADTQYF.

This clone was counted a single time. The CDR3 is CASSYGERRNYGYTF. The CDR3 bases are TGTGCCAGCAGTTATGGGGAGAGAAGGAACTATGGCTACACCTTC. The chain carries TRBV6-2 or TRBV6-3 and TRBJ1-2; no clear D gene. V was clipped by 3 bases and J by 2 bases, with 13 bases between them. This CDR3 region has 15 residues. The germline CDR1 and CDR2 sequences are MNHEY and SVGEGT.

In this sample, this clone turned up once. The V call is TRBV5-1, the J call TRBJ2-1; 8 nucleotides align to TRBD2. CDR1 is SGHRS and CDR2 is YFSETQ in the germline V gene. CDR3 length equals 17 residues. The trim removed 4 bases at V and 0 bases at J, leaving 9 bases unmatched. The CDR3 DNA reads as TGCGCCAGCAGCCCACCGAGCGGGAGCCACTCCTACAATGAGCAGTTCTTC. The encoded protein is CASSPPSGSHSYNEQFF.

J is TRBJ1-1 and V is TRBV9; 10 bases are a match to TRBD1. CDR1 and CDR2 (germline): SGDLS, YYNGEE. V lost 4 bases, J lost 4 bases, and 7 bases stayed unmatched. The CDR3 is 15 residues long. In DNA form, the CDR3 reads TGTGCCAGCAGCCCGGGGACAGGGGCCAGCACTGAAGCTTTCTTT. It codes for CASSPGTGASTEAFF. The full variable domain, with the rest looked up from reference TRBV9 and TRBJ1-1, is DSGVTQTPKHLITATGQRVTLRCSPRSGDLSVYWYQQSLDQGLQFLIQYYNGEERAKGNILERFSAQQFPDLHSELNLSSLELGDSALYFCASSPGTGASTEAFFGQGTRLTVV.

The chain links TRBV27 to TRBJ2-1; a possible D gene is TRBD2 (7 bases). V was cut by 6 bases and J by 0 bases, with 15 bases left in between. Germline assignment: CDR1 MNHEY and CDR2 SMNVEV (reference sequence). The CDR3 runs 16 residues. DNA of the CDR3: TGTGCCAGCAGCGCCCTGGCGGGGGCCTCCTACAATGAGCAGTTCTTC. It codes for CASSALAGASYNEQFF.

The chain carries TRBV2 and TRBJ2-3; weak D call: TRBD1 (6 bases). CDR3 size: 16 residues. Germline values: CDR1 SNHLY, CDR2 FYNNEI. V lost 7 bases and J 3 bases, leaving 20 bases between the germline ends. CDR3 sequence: CASKVLGQIVTDTQYF. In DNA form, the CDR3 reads TGTGCCAGCAAGGTTTTAGGACAGATAGTAACAGATACGCAGTATTTT.